This T cell receptor beta chain is drawn from a study of prognosis after radiotherapy for stage I lung cancer. Study-level background: Over 11 cases involved newly diagnosed primary stage I lung tumors, and 4 to 6 involved oligometastatic NSCLC subsequent to surgical resection of the primary tumor. Patients with non-small cell lung cancer were all judged medically inoperable.

Whole-study results and caveats: Patients with distant metastases had lower Shannon entropy after stereotactic body radiation therapy.

This clonotype showed up many times. The antigen remains unidentified. This CDR3 contains 12 residues. Trimming removed 6 bases from V and 1 base from J, with 9 bases in between. Germline V gene lookup returns CDR1 DFQATT and CDR2 SNEGSKA (reference sequence). Every member of the patient group was node-negative on CT and PET/CT (none had prior chemotherapy, radiotherapy or other malignancies). Genomic DNA was the source, and TCR beta CDR3 was amplified from it by two-round multiplex PCR. The first round of PCR was done with primers that matched each TRBV and TRBJ gene. TCRdb processed the multiplex PCR reads anew with MiXCR; each CDR3 protein has one entry. Of 30,000 to 35,000 distinct CDR3 sequences in the sample, 25% to 40% were seen once.

Material: PBMCs, obtained before or after stereotactic body radiation therapy (not recorded which). The chain joins TRBV20-1 to TRBJ1-1; the D gene is possibly TRBD1 (5 bases). This clonotype originated in a donor over 45 with non-small cell lung cancer. CDR3 protein: CSAGTGNTEAFF. The CDR3 DNA is TGCAGTGCCGGGACCGGGAACACTGAAGCTTTCTTT.